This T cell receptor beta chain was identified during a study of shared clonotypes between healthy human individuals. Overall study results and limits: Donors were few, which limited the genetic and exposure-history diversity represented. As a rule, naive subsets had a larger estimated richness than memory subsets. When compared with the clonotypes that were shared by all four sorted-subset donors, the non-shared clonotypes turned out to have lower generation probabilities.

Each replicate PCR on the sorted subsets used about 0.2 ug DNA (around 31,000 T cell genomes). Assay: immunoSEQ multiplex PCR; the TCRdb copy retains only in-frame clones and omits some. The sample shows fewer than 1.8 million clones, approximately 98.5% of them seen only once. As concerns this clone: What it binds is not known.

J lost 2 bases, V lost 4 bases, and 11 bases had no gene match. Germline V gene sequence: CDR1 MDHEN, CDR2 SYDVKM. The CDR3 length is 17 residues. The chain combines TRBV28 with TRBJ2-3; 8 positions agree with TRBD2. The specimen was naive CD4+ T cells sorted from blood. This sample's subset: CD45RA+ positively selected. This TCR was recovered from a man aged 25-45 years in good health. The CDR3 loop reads CASSSSQRGRFTDTQYF. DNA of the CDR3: TGTGCCAGCAGTTCGAGCCAGCGCGGGAGGTTCACAGATACGCAGTATTTT. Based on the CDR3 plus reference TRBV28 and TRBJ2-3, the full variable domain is DVKVTQSSRYLVKRTGEKVFLECVQDMDHENMFWYRQDPGLGLRLIYFSYDVKMKEKGDIPEGYSVSREKKERFSLILESASTNQTSMYLCASSSSQRGRFTDTQYFGPGTRLTVL.